The present entry profiles one TCR beta chain with its context. Its antigen remains unknown. The CDR3 runs 15 residues. CDR1 and CDR2 (germline): GTSNPN, SVGIG (reference sequence). V gave up 2 bases and J gave up 0 bases, with 11 bases separating them. These data are taken from a study of T-cell reconstitution after alpha-beta-depleted transplantation in children. The study's findings and limits: Expanded graft clones numbering several hundred reportedly gave rise to alpha-beta T cells about two months after transplant. For some patients, TCRbeta diversity was high at day 60 because of recipient T cells and thymic progenitors that survived. Most T-cell counts and diversity one year after the transplant came from T cells that were newly produced.

TCRbeta library construction was performed incorporating unique molecular identifiers. One entry per CDR3 protein results from TCRdb running MiXCR on the PCR reads. The sample contains about 420,000 distinct CDR3 sequences, around 15% of which appear only once. Sequencing used PBMCs, mostly from graft donor cells, obtained 360 days after TCRalphabeta/CD19-depleted stem cell transplant. The chain recombines TRBV30 with TRBJ2-4; D is unresolved. The receptor was isolated from a boy younger than two who had a stem cell transplant for Wiskott-Aldrich syndrome, so the T cells may come from the graft donor. CDR3: CAWSSPLLAKNIQYF. Here the CDR3 DNA reads TGTGCCTGGAGTTCACCCCTCCTAGCCAAAAACATTCAGTACTTC.